This T cell receptor (beta chain) is drawn from a study of blood T cell repertoires in COVID-19. Study-wide context: The samples span acute and convalescent COVID-19 from the United States, Italy and Spain.

In the original workflow: Estimated nucleated cell counts came from reference gene primer amplification. Some clones are missing from TCRdb's copy, which holds only in-frame ones; the method was immunoSEQ multiplex PCR. V, J and clone size derive from that table, while D and trimming were established from the DNA sequence. Of some 260,000 clones in the sample, about four fifths are singletons; the top ten hold roughly 3.1%. This receptor was identified in a woman under 30 with acute or convalescent COVID-19. Sequencing used peripheral blood.

The CDR3 DNA reads as TGTGCCAGCAGCTTAGCGCGGCTGGGGGGATCGGGCAAGACCCAGTACTTC. Translated, it gives CASSLARLGGSGKTQYF. The rearrangement links TRBV7-8 to TRBJ2-5; the D gene is possibly TRBD2 (6 bases). V was clipped by 0 bases and J by 6 bases, with 20 bases between them. CDR1 and CDR2 (germline): SGHVS, FQNEAQ. This CDR3 spans 17 amino acids.